These T cell receptor beta chains were read from a single sample in a study of CXCR3-negative and CXCR3-positive naive CD8 T cells. TCRdb re-called the 5' RACE reads and shows each CDR3 protein once, DNA omitted. The sample data list about 38,000 distinct CDR3 sequences. Sequencing used memory CD8+ T cells from blood. The source is a human donor in good health. Some clones in this sample may be carry-over from other donors' samples. Each CDR3 is given with its conserved first and last residue.

J: TRBJ2-7; V: TRBV10-3; CDR3: CAISEPRKMDSYEQYF
J: TRBJ1-2; V: TRBV29-1; CDR3: CSVVWGDYGYTF
J: TRBJ1-2; V: TRBV27; CDR3: CASNPVSGQTYGYTF
J: TRBJ1-5; V: TRBV11-3; CDR3: CASSTMASGYLRRNQPQHF
J: TRBJ2-7; V: TRBV7-2; CDR3: CASTNLGYEQYF
J: TRBJ2-2; V: TRBV14; CDR3: CASSQEYLGQTPGTGELFF
J: TRBJ2-1; V: TRBV25-1; CDR3: CASSSGTHNEQFF
J: TRBJ2-1; V: TRBV4-1; CDR3: CASSQDGQGDEQFF
J: TRBJ2-7; V: TRBV9; CDR3: CASSVATGTVGEQYF
J: TRBJ2-2; V: TRBV2; CDR3: CASSDPPMNGELFF
J: TRBJ2-2; V: TRBV29-1; CDR3: CSVQSGTVNTGELFF
J: TRBJ2-7; V: TRBV5-1; CDR3: CASSRTGGNEQYF
J: TRBJ2-1; V: TRBV5-1; CDR3: CASSASGGGYNEQFF
J: TRBJ2-1; V: TRBV7-9; CDR3: CASSSGLTYNEQFF
J: TRBJ2-1; V: TRBV29-1; CDR3: CSANRGDHNEQFF
J: TRBJ2-7; V: TRBV28; CDR3: CASSADRMSSYEQYF
J: TRBJ2-1; V: TRBV29-1; CDR3: CSVDGSFDRAYNEQFF
J: TRBJ2-1; V: TRBV28; CDR3: CASIPLAGAYNEQFF
J: TRBJ1-5; V: TRBV9; CDR3: CASSFTVLGNQPQHF
J: TRBJ2-1; V: TRBV9; CDR3: CASSGPQGNEQFF
J: TRBJ2-3; V: TRBV6-6; CDR3: CASSYSLGLTDTQYF
J: TRBJ1-2; V: TRBV28; CDR3: CASSTTLHGVYGYTF
J: TRBJ1-2; V: TRBV25-1; CDR3: CASSATENYGYTF